This is a list of T cell receptor beta chains from one sample in a study of cytomegalovirus exposure and HLA in healthy donors. Measured with immunoSEQ multiplex PCR; TCRdb has only the in-frame clones, and not every one. This table holds 120,000 or so clones, over 65% found once. Material for sequencing was PBMCs. The source of these receptors is a young man in good health and CMV-seropositive. The CDR3 runs from the conserved cysteine through the conserved F or W. Clone size is given for some rows only: seen once, a few or many times, or a class if the clone is expanded.

clone_size: NA
v_call: TRBV10-3
cdr3_aa: CATAPDGATDTQYF

clone_size: NA
v_call: TRBV9
cdr3_aa: CASSVGPGGRRNEQFF

clone_size: NA
v_call: TRBV6-5
cdr3_aa: CASSDGGWDEKLFF

clone_size: NA
v_call: TRBV4-1
cdr3_aa: CASSYHTGATNYGYTF

clone_size: NA
v_call: TRBV11-3
cdr3_aa: CASSLGGVNTGELFF

clone_size: once
v_call: TRBV30
cdr3_aa: CAWSVTGGYTEAFF

clone_size: NA
v_call: TRBV7-6
cdr3_aa: CASSWQGLFYNEQFF

clone_size: NA
v_call: TRBV30
cdr3_aa: CALEGSLGVGEQFF

clone_size: NA
v_call: TRBV28
cdr3_aa: CASSLAGSYEQYF

clone_size: few
v_call: TRBV25-1
cdr3_aa: CASSKTGGGGNTIYF

clone_size: NA
v_call: TRBV18
cdr3_aa: CASSTAGGNYEQYF

clone_size: NA
v_call: TRBV18
cdr3_aa: CASSPGGRNQPQHF

clone_size: NA
v_call: TRBV6-1
cdr3_aa: CASSEIAGSGEQYF

clone_size: once
v_call: TRBV5-1
cdr3_aa: CASSVAGGSYEQYF

clone_size: NA
v_call: TRBV5-5
cdr3_aa: CASSQMTSKFF

clone_size: once
v_call: TRBV27
cdr3_aa: CASSRDRAYYASGANVLTF

clone_size: NA
v_call: TRBV6-1
cdr3_aa: CAYGQRSNYGYTF

clone_size: NA
v_call: TRBV6-1
cdr3_aa: CASSDRDWADTQYF

clone_size: NA
v_call: TRBV6-5
cdr3_aa: CASRSGLARDEQYF

clone_size: NA
v_call: TRBV9
cdr3_aa: CASSRKLEGTEQYF

clone_size: NA
v_call: TRBV10-3
cdr3_aa: CAIREIEGTQYF

clone_size: NA
v_call: TRBV2
cdr3_aa: CASSGTGQAYEQYF

clone_size: NA
v_call: TRBV7-9
cdr3_aa: CASSSPGGMNTEAFF

clone_size: NA
v_call: TRBV5-1
cdr3_aa: CASSLGGVNTEAFF

clone_size: NA
v_call: TRBV10-3
cdr3_aa: CAITRGLESYNEQFF

clone_size: NA
v_call: TRBV30
cdr3_aa: CAWASGLRGTSPLHF

clone_size: NA
v_call: TRBV28
cdr3_aa: CASSYRGYTEAFF

clone_size: NA
v_call: TRBV2
cdr3_aa: CASSERTSNTGELFF

clone_size: NA
v_call: TRBV7-9
cdr3_aa: CASSLTTGQDEQYF

clone_size: few
v_call: TRBV2
cdr3_aa: CASSENPGRTEAFF

clone_size: few
v_call: TRBV7-2
cdr3_aa: CASSLVLSGGSYSYEQYF

clone_size: NA
v_call: TRBV27
cdr3_aa: CASSFGSGGFEQYF

clone_size: NA
v_call: TRBV7-2
cdr3_aa: CASSPQQREDQPQHF

clone_size: NA
v_call: TRBV4-2
cdr3_aa: CASSQVGTSGHNEQFF

clone_size: once
v_call: TRBV6-5
cdr3_aa: CASSYRREGNTIYF

clone_size: NA
v_call: TRBV30
cdr3_aa: CAWSTGGGNTIYF

clone_size: NA
v_call: TRBV5-6
cdr3_aa: CASSLWGDQPQHF

clone_size: NA
v_call: TRBV7-9
cdr3_aa: CASSFQGSSGANVLTF

clone_size: NA
v_call: TRBV7-9
cdr3_aa: CASSLLGVNEKLFF

clone_size: NA
v_call: TRBV13
cdr3_aa: CASKRGIPSSGNTIYF

clone_size: NA
v_call: TRBV4-3
cdr3_aa: CASSPLGLAGADTQYF

clone_size: NA
v_call: TRBV27
cdr3_aa: CASSLQGARETQYF

clone_size: few
v_call: TRBV5-1
cdr3_aa: CASSLMGQAQETQYF

clone_size: NA
v_call: TRBV4-3
cdr3_aa: CASSQDLKRGGSYEQYF

clone_size: few
v_call: TRBV5-4
cdr3_aa: CASRGLRERDEQFF

clone_size: NA
v_call: TRBV10-1
cdr3_aa: CASSYKIGSGELFF

clone_size: NA
v_call: TRBV7-9
cdr3_aa: CASSLLGGDGYTF

clone_size: NA
v_call: TRBV10-3
cdr3_aa: CAISESWTGGAGQPQHF

clone_size: NA
v_call: TRBV7-9
cdr3_aa: CASSLSRVGEQYF

clone_size: NA
v_call: TRBV7-9
cdr3_aa: CASSLASGLGTGELFF

clone_size: few
v_call: TRBV6-1
cdr3_aa: CASSEEPPLHF